This T cell receptor beta chain originates from a study of preoperative IRX-2 immunotherapy in early breast cancer. Treatment meaning: preoperative locoregional IRX-2 cytokine immunotherapy. Samples came from a phase Ib trial of preoperative locoregional IRX-2 cytokine immunotherapy. CDR1 and CDR2 (germline): SGHDN, FVKESK. CDR3 length: 22 residues. V gave up 2 bases and J gave up 0 bases, with 26 bases separating them. The data were produced by immunoSEQ multiplex PCR, yet TCRdb's version contains in-frame clones alone and is incomplete. This sample has under 25,000 clones, with just under 85% found just once.

Material: lymph node tissue, obtained after IRX-2 immunotherapy. This clonotype was obtained from a human donor with breast cancer. The chain recombines TRBV14 with TRBJ2-6; D could derive from TRBD1 or TRBD2 (5 bases each). The CDR3 region is CASSQKIREPPPKSSGANVLTF. For the CDR3, the DNA is TGTGCCAGCAGCCAAAAAATCAGGGAGCCCCCCCCCAAGAGCTCTGGGGCCAACGTCCTGACTTTC.